A few counts support the clone carrying this T cell receptor beta chain. Its antigen is still unknown. Of the isolated RNA, all was reverse transcribed, and so the sequenced material was expressed TCRB transcripts. Assay: immunoSEQ multiplex PCR; the TCRdb copy retains only in-frame clones and omits some. The sample yields under 300,000 clones, around 24% seen once. The collection from each donor was one heparinised blood draw averaging approximately 110 mL. This sample stems from a study of beta chain features in type 1 diabetes. Study background: Patients and healthy donors were similar in age, gender and cell yields. Study findings and constraints: PCR, the amplification step, might favor shorter templates, equally in patients and controls. Type 1 diabetes patients had TCRB CDR3s that were shorter (moderately but significantly so) in all four CD4+ subsets.

The CDR3 is 15 residues long. Between the trimmed V and J ends, which lost 3 bases and 0 bases, there was a span of 11 bases. Germline CDR1 MGHRA, CDR2 YSYEKL. The V call is TRBV4-1, the J call TRBJ1-2; D is perhaps TRBD1 (5 bases). Sample: naive CD4+ T cells from blood. The source is a woman aged 30 to 39 with type 1 diabetes. CDR3 in amino acids: CASSQGGLPNYGYTF. CDR3 sequence (DNA): TGCGCCAGCAGCCAGGGGGGATTGCCTAACTATGGCTACACCTTC.